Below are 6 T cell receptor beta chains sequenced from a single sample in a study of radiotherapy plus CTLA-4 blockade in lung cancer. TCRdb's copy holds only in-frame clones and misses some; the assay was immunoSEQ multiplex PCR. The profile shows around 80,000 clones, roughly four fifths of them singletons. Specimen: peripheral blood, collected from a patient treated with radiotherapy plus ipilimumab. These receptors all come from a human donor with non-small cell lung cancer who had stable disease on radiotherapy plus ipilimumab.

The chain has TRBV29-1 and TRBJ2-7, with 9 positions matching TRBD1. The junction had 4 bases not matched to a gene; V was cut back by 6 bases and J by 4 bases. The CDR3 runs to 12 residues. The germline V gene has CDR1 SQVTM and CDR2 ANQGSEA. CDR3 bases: TGCAGCGTGGGACAGGGAGAATACGAGCAGTACTTC. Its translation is CSVGQGEYEQYF.

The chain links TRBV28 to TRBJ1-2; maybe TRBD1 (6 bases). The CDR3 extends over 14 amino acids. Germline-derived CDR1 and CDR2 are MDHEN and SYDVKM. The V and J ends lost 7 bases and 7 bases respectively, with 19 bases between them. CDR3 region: CASIVGGRGFGYTF. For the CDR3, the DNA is TGTGCCAGCATTGTGGGGGGGCGAGGATTTGGCTACACCTTC.

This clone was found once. The chain's CDR3 is CASSTLGGEAFF. CDR3 coding DNA: TGTGCCAGCAGTACACTAGGGGGAGAAGCTTTCTTT. This sequence joins TRBV9 and TRBJ1-1, with D possibly TRBD1 on 6 matching bases. Germline V gives CDR1 SGDLS, CDR2 YYNGEE. The CDR3 totals 12 residues. Between the trimmed V and J ends, which lost 5 bases and 8 bases, there was a span of 13 bases.

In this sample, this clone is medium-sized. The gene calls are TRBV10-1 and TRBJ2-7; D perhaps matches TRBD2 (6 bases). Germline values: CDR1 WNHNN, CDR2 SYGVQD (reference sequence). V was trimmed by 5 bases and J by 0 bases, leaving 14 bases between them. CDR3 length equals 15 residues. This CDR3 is CASSPGDGSSYEQYF. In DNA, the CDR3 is TGCGCCAGCAGTCCGGGGGACGGGAGCTCCTACGAGCAGTACTTC.

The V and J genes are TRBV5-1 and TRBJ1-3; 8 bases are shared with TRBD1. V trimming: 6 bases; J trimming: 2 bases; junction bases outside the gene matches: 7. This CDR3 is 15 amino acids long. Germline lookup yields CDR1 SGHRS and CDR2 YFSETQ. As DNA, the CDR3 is TGCGCCAGCACCTCCCAGGGGGCTACTGGAAACACCATATATTTT. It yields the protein CASTSQGATGNTIYF.

The CDR3 DNA follows: TGTGCCAGCAGTTACTCTTGGGAGACCCAGTACTTC. Translation: CASSYSWETQYF. The chain links TRBV6-5 to TRBJ2-5, with unresolved D. The germline V and J ends were trimmed by 0 bases and 5 bases, with 4 bases remaining between them. The CDR3 has 12 amino acids. Germline V gives CDR1 MNHEY, CDR2 SVGAGI.